Each of the 18 T cell receptor beta chains below was sequenced from the same sample in a study of T-cell reconstitution after alpha-beta-depleted transplantation in children. Unique molecular identifiers were built into the TCRbeta library. TCRdb re-called the PCR reads with MiXCR, one entry per CDR3 protein. The profile covers about 1,000,000 distinct CDR3 sequences, with less than 30% appearing a single time and roughly 27% taken by the ten largest. Source: PBMCs, mostly from graft donor cells, taken 360 days after TCRalphabeta/CD19-depleted stem cell transplant. These TCRs come from a boy in the first two years of life who had a stem cell transplant for SCID, so the T cells may come from the graft donor.

CDR3 protein: CASSDYETGEETQYF. CDR3 DNA: TGCGCCAGCAGCGACTATGAGACAGGCGAAGAGACCCAGTACTTC. This chain uses TRBV5-1 with TRBJ2-5, with a tentative D call TRBD1 (6 bases). The germline V and J ends were trimmed by 4 bases and 3 bases, with 16 bases remaining between them. From germline, CDR1 is SGHRS and CDR2 YFSETQ. The CDR3 spans 15 residues.

Concerning this clonotype itself: A read error may account for a junction end that differs from germline. The genes are TRBV6-1 and TRBJ2-6; D unclear. The germline V gene encodes CDR1 MNHNS and CDR2 SASEGT. The CDR3 is 14 amino acids. The CDR3 spells CASSGSTGTNVLTF. As DNA, the CDR3 is TGTGCCAGCAGTGGATCAACTGGGACCAACGTCCTGACTTTC.

The CDR3 sequence: CASQPSGGVYNEQFF. The CDR3 DNA follows: TGTGCCAGCCAACCTAGTGGCGGGGTCTACAATGAGCAGTTCTTC. V usage is TRBV6-1 and J usage is TRBJ2-1; the D gene is possibly TRBD2 (6 bases). The CDR3 has 15 amino acids. Germline V gene sequence: CDR1 MNHNS, CDR2 SASEGT. V lost 8 bases and J lost 3, with 17 bases in between.

This chain connects TRBV4-1 to TRBJ1-2; tentatively, D is TRBD1 (5 bases). Trimming removed 4 bases at V and 0 bases at J, with 15 bases between. The CDR3 totals 16 residues. CDR1 and CDR2 (germline): MGHRA, YSYEKL. The CDR3 nucleotides read TGCGCCAGCAGCCTCAGGGAAGTTTGGTCTAACTATGGCTACACCTTC. Protein sequence: CASSLREVWSNYGYTF.

This clonotype was counted at least ten times. This chain uses TRBV20-1 with TRBJ1-1; 7 bases match TRBD1. V shed 6 bases, J shed 0 bases, and the junction held 4 bases outside the gene matches. The CDR3 contains 13 residues. Germline V CDR1 and CDR2: DFQATT, SNEGSKA (reference sequence). CDR3 protein: CSARQGLNTEAFF. CDR3 nucleotide sequence: TGCAGTGCGAGACAGGGTTTGAACACTGAAGCTTTCTTT.

In its sample, this clonotype was seen a few times. The chain is built from TRBV9 and TRBJ2-5; possible D gene TRBD2, 6 bases. V was clipped by 4 bases and J by 6 bases, with 13 bases between them. The CDR3 contains 13 residues. Germline CDR1 and CDR2: SGDLS and YYNGEE. CDR3 sequence (DNA): TGTGCCAGCAGCACCCAGGGAGGAAAGACCCAGTACTTC. Its translation: CASSTQGGKTQYF.

This chain links TRBV28 with TRBJ2-3; 8 nucleotides match TRBD1. Germline V gene data show CDR1 as MDHEN and CDR2 as SYDVKM. V lost 6 bases to trimming and J lost 0 bases; unmatched junction nucleotides: 5. The CDR3 consists of 15 residues. The CDR3 here is CASSPDRVSTDTQYF. The CDR3 DNA reads as TGTGCCAGCAGCCCGGACAGGGTCAGCACAGATACGCAGTATTTT. The complete variable domain, with remaining parts taken from reference TRBV28 and TRBJ2-3, reads DVKVTQSSRYLVKRTGEKVFLECVQDMDHENMFWYRQDPGLGLRLIYFSYDVKMKEKGDIPEGYSVSREKKERFSLILESASTNQTSMYLCASSPDRVSTDTQYFGPGTRLTVL.

In this sample, this clonotype turned up many times. The rearrangement links TRBV5-5 to TRBJ2-7; 10 bases are shared with TRBD1. With 4 bases clipped from V and 2 bases from J, the junction kept 3 bases outside the gene matches. Germline V gene lookup returns CDR1 SGHKS and CDR2 YYEKEE (reference sequence). The CDR3 runs to 14 residues. The CDR3 region is CASSHGQGAYEQYF. The CDR3 coding sequence is TGTGCCAGCAGCCATGGACAGGGGGCCTACGAGCAGTACTTC.

The J gene is TRBJ2-7, the V gene TRBV18; tentatively, D is TRBD1 (6 bases). CDR3 length: 14 residues. Per the germline V gene, CDR1 is KGHSH and CDR2 is LQKENI. Trimming pared 5 bases from V and 5 bases from J, leaving 16 bases between. CDR3 region: CASSITGKSDEQYF. The CDR3 coding sequence is TGTGCCAGCTCAATAACAGGGAAATCTGACGAGCAGTACTTC.

J is TRBJ1-2 and V is TRBV2; TRBD1 is a possible D gene (5 bases). The germline V gene encodes CDR1 SNHLY and CDR2 FYNNEI. The CDR3 totals 14 residues. The V end was cut by 4 bases, the J end by 4 bases, with 13 bases between. In DNA, the CDR3 is TGTGCCAGCAGTGTAAAGGGGCATTTCTATGGCTACACCTTC. Its translation is CASSVKGHFYGYTF.

V gene TRBV5-1 combines with J gene TRBJ1-1; no reliable D call. V lost 5 bases and J 0 bases, leaving 11 bases between the germline ends. The germline CDR1 and CDR2 sequences are SGHRS and YFSETQ. This CDR3 comprises 14 residues. CDR3 amino acids: CASRGSGVNTEAFF. In nucleotides, the CDR3 is TGCGCCAGCAGAGGTAGCGGTGTGAACACTGAAGCTTTCTTT.

The chain joins TRBV28 to TRBJ2-7; tentatively, D is TRBD2 (6 bases). Germline V gives CDR1 MDHEN, CDR2 SYDVKM. This CDR3 contains 11 residues. With 10 bases removed from V and 5 bases from J, the gap between germline ends came to 12 bases. In nucleotides, the CDR3 is TGTGCCACTCGACGGGGGAACGAGCAGTACTTC. Translation: CATRRGNEQYF.

V is TRBV4-1 and J is TRBJ2-1, with 8 nucleotides matching TRBD1. CDR1 and CDR2 from the germline V gene are MGHRA and YSYEKL. This CDR3 comprises 17 residues. J lost 1 base, V lost 3 bases, and 8 bases had no gene match. CDR3 sequence (DNA): TGCGCCAGCAGCCAGGCAGACCAGGGGGCATCCTACAATGAGCAGTTCTTC. Translating it yields CASSQADQGASYNEQFF.

This clonotype was found a few times. V and J are TRBV20-1 and TRBJ2-2, with D perhaps given as TRBD1 or TRBD2 (5 bases each). V lost 6 bases and J lost 2, with 19 bases in between. Germline V gene data show CDR1 as DFQATT and CDR2 as SNEGSKA (reference sequence). This CDR3 has 16 residues. The CDR3 nucleotides read TGCAGTGCGCCGGGGCCTGGTTGGCCAAACACCGGGGAGCTGTTTTTT. Translating it yields CSAPGPGWPNTGELFF.

The rearrangement uses TRBV12-3 or TRBV12-4 and TRBJ2-1, with TRBD1 matching over 9 bases. V dropped 7 bases and J dropped 4; count of bases not matched to a gene: 5. The CDR3 is 14 amino acids. The CDR3 reads CASILGQGYNEQFF. The DNA for the CDR3 is TGTGCCAGCATCTTGGGACAGGGATACAATGAGCAGTTCTTC.

The rearrangement joins TRBV5-1 to TRBJ2-5; D uncertain. Trimming shortened V by 0 bases and J by 1 base, and 7 bases separated the two germline ends. CDR3 size: 14 residues. Germline values: CDR1 SGHRS, CDR2 YFSETQ. The CDR3 protein is CASSLVVGQETQYF. The CDR3 bases are TGCGCCAGCAGCTTGGTTGTGGGCCAAGAGACCCAGTACTTC.

This clonotype was observed a few times. J is TRBJ2-2 and V is TRBV7-8, with a possible D match to TRBD2 (6 bases). The germline V and J ends were trimmed by 4 bases and 4 bases, with 22 bases remaining between them. The CDR3 consists of 18 residues. The V gene's germline CDR1 is SGHVS and CDR2 FQNEAQ. CDR3 amino acids: CASSSDVPTSEGTGELFF. The CDR3 DNA reads TGTGCCAGCAGCTCCGATGTCCCGACTAGTGAGGGCACCGGGGAGCTGTTTTTT.

This clonotype was observed a few times. The genes are TRBV28 and TRBJ1-4; maybe TRBD1 (5 bases). CDR1 is MDHEN and CDR2 is SYDVKM in the germline V gene. The ends were cut back, 3 bases at V and 8 bases at J, with 13 bases in the middle. The CDR3 is made up of 14 amino acids. The CDR3 DNA follows: TGTGCCAGCAGTTTTAGGGGCTTCGGCGAAAAACTGTTTTTT. Amino acid sequence: CASSFRGFGEKLFF.